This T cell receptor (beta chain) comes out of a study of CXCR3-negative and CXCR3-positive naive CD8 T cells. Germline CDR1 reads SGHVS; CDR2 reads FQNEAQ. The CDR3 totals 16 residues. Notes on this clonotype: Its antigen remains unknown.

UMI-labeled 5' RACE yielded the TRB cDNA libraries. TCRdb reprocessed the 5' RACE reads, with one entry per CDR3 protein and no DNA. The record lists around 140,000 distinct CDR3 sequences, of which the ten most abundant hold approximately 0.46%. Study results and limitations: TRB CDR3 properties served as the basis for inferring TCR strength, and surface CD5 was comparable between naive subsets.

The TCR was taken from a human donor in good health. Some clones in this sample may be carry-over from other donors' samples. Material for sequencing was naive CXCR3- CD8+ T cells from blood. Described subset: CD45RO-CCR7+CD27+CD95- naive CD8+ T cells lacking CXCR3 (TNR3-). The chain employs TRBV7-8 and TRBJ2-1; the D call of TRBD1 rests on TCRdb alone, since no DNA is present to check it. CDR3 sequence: CASSFLGVSTGNEQFF.